The 25 T cell receptor beta chains below were found in one sample sequenced in a study of cytomegalovirus exposure and HLA in healthy donors. Produced via immunoSEQ multiplex PCR; TCRdb's table is partial and in-frame only. The sample lists under 400,000 clones, roughly 89% seen once, with 0.83% in the top ten. The sequencing input was PBMCs. These TCRs come from a woman in her late teens or twenties in good health and CMV-seronegative.

V is TRBV9 and J is TRBJ1-2, with TRBD1 as a possible D gene (5 bases). Deletions cut 4 bases from V and 4 bases from J, with 17 bases between. CDR3 length equals 15 residues. Looked up from germline, CDR1 is SGDLS and CDR2 is YYNGEE. CDR3: CASSPGGGQIYGYTF. The CDR3 coding sequence is TGTGCCAGCAGCCCGGGGGGAGGGCAGATCTATGGCTACACCTTC. Drawing the rest from reference TRBV9 and TRBJ1-2, the complete variable domain is DSGVTQTPKHLITATGQRVTLRCSPRSGDLSVYWYQQSLDQGLQFLIQYYNGEERAKGNILERFSAQQFPDLHSELNLSSLELGDSALYFCASSPGGGQIYGYTFGSGTRLTVV.

The rearrangement joins TRBV9 to TRBJ2-3; 10 bases are a match to TRBD2. Trimming at V came to 2 bases and at J to 2 bases, leaving 17 bases not matched to a gene. This CDR3 has 20 residues. CDR1 is SGDLS and CDR2 is YYNGEE in the germline V gene. The CDR3 loop reads CASSVPPRTSGAYYTDTQYF. DNA of the CDR3: TGTGCCAGCAGCGTTCCCCCCAGAACTAGCGGGGCCTACTACACAGATACGCAGTATTTT.

The rearrangement links TRBV5-1 to TRBJ1-1; possible D gene TRBD1, 5 bases. V was shortened by 6 bases and J by 0 bases, with 18 bases between the two germline ends. CDR3 size: 16 residues. Germline V gives CDR1 SGHRS, CDR2 YFSETQ. CDR3 nucleotides: TGCGCCAGCACCTATCTCCCTCAGGGAATGAACACTGAAGCTTTCTTT. Encoded protein: CASTYLPQGMNTEAFF.

The chain joins TRBV30 to TRBJ2-7, with 9 bases identical to TRBD1. Germline V lookup: CDR1 GTSNPN, CDR2 SVGIG (reference sequence). V shed 3 bases, J shed 6 bases, and the junction held 12 bases outside the gene matches. The CDR3 runs to 15 residues. The CDR3 region has the DNA TGTGCCTGGAGCCTGGGACAGGGAGGACGGAGCGAGCAGTACTTC. Its translation is CAWSLGQGGRSEQYF.

The chain carries TRBV9 and TRBJ1-1, with D possibly matching TRBD1 (6 bases). Germline V gene lookup returns CDR1 SGDLS and CDR2 YYNGEE. The CDR3 covers 16 residues. The V gene lost 3 bases and the J gene lost 3 bases, with 18 bases spanning the gap. CDR3 sequence (DNA): TGTGCCAGCAGCGCCAGTCACAGGGCCCGGGACACTGAAGCTTTCTTT. Its protein product is CASSASHRARDTEAFF.

The V and J genes are TRBV27 and TRBJ2-7; TRBD2 aligns across 9 bases. The CDR3 extends over 16 amino acids. Germline assignment: CDR1 MNHEY and CDR2 SMNVEV (reference sequence). Trimming cost V 2 bases and J 3 bases; bases outside gene matches: 8. In nucleotides, the CDR3 is TGTGCCAGCAGTTTAGGTAGCGGGAGTCTTGGCTACGAGCAGTACTTC. The encoded protein is CASSLGSGSLGYEQYF.

The V call is TRBV2, the J call TRBJ2-7; possibly TRBD1 for D (5 bases). Germline lookup yields CDR1 SNHLY and CDR2 FYNNEI. Trimming took off 7 bases at V and 3 bases at J, with 25 bases between the two ends. The CDR3 loop spans 17 amino acids. The CDR3 nucleotides read TGTGCCAGCACTAAACAGACACAGGTTTATTTTCACTACGAGCAGTACTTC. This translates into CASTKQTQVYFHYEQYF.

A single count supports this clone. This chain joins TRBV4-2 and TRBJ2-7; 9 positions match TRBD2. The trim removed 1 base at V and 7 bases at J, leaving 8 bases unmatched. CDR3 size: 15 residues. Germline CDR1 is LGHNA and CDR2 is YNFKEQ. Here the CDR3 reads CASSQASGTRGEQYF. The DNA of the CDR3 is TGTGCCAGCAGCCAAGCTAGCGGGACAAGAGGTGAGCAGTACTTC.

The chain couples TRBV30 to TRBJ2-5; TRBD2 matches at 9 bases. The CDR3 is 15 amino acids. Trimming removed 0 bases from V and 5 bases from J; junction bases left unmatched: 7. The germline V gene encodes CDR1 GTSNPN and CDR2 SVGIG (reference sequence). CDR3 region: CAWSVGAGGAETQYF. DNA for the CDR3: TGTGCCTGGAGTGTGGGAGCGGGAGGAGCGGAGACCCAGTACTTC.

The rearrangement joins TRBV9 to TRBJ2-5; 8 bases align to TRBD2. Germline values: CDR1 SGDLS, CDR2 YYNGEE. V dropped 8 bases and J dropped 2; count of bases not matched to a gene: 8. The CDR3 is made up of 14 amino acids. CDR3 in DNA: TGTGCCAGTCAACCGGGACTAGGACAAGAGACCCAGTACTTC. Amino acids: CASQPGLGQETQYF.

The rearrangement uses TRBV7-8 and TRBJ2-3, with D tentatively TRBD2 (5 bases). Deletions cut 1 base from V and 1 base from J, with 12 bases between. The germline V gene has CDR1 SGHVS and CDR2 FQNEAQ. The CDR3 is 16 amino acids. The CDR3 DNA reads as TGTGCCAGCAGCTTAGTCGGATGGGGAGGCACAGATACGCAGTATTTT. Translating it yields CASSLVGWGGTDTQYF.

The V and J genes are TRBV11-2 and TRBJ2-7; maybe TRBD2 (6 bases). V was clipped by 6 bases and J by 0 bases, with 15 bases between them. The CDR3 is 15 residues long. Per the germline V gene, CDR1 is SGHAT and CDR2 is FQNNGV. The CDR3 protein is CASRAYAGSSYEQYF. The CDR3, as DNA: TGTGCCAGCAGGGCGTACGCGGGAAGCTCCTACGAGCAGTACTTC.

The chain has TRBV5-4 and TRBJ1-4, with D unclear. Looked up from germline, CDR1 is SGHNT and CDR2 is YYREEE (reference sequence). The V and J ends lost 0 bases and 3 bases respectively, with 9 bases between them. The CDR3 is made up of 15 amino acids. CDR3 sequence reads: CASSLDGEANEKLFF. For the CDR3, the DNA is TGTGCCAGCAGCTTGGATGGGGAGGCTAATGAAAAACTGTTTTTT.

The V and J genes are TRBV28 and TRBJ1-1; D may be TRBD1 (5 bases). CDR3 length equals 12 residues. V shed 6 bases and J shed 8 bases, with 13 bases lying between them. Germline V gene lookup returns CDR1 MDHEN and CDR2 SYDVKM. This chain's CDR3 is CASRYRGREAFF. The CDR3 nucleotides read TGTGCCAGCAGATATAGGGGTCGCGAAGCTTTCTTT. Drawing the rest from reference TRBV28 and TRBJ1-1, the complete variable domain is DVKVTQSSRYLVKRTGEKVFLECVQDMDHENMFWYRQDPGLGLRLIYFSYDVKMKEKGDIPEGYSVSREKKERFSLILESASTNQTSMYLCASRYRGREAFFGQGTRLTVV.

Concerning this clone: One end of the junction does not line up with germline, which may come from a read error. The chain couples TRBV19 to TRBJ1-1; 7 positions match TRBD1. The CDR3 covers 13 residues. Germline CDR1 and CDR2: LNHDA and SQIVND (reference sequence). This chain's CDR3 is CASSLWTGTQAFF. For the CDR3, the DNA is TGTGCCAGTAGCCTTTGGACAGGCACTCAAGCTTTCTTT.

In its sample, this clone was seen once. The rearrangement joins TRBV19 to TRBJ2-3, with D tentatively TRBD1 (5 bases). Germline-derived CDR1 and CDR2 are LNHDA and SQIVND (reference sequence). Trimming removed 5 bases at V and 4 bases at J, with 16 bases between. CDR3 length: 15 amino acids. CDR3: CASSPHRNTADTQYF. The CDR3 coding sequence is TGTGCCAGTAGTCCCCACAGGAATACTGCAGATACGCAGTATTTT.

The chain carries TRBV11-2 and TRBJ1-1; 7 nucleotides agree with TRBD1. Per germline, CDR1 SGHAT and CDR2 FQNNGV. This CDR3 has 12 residues. The V gene end was trimmed by 3 bases and the J gene end by 5 bases; junction bases not matched to a gene: 0. This CDR3 reads CASSLTGTEAFF. The CDR3 DNA reads as TGTGCCAGCAGCTTGACAGGGACTGAAGCTTTCTTT. Supplemented by reference TRBV11-2 and TRBJ1-1, the full variable domain reads EAGVAQSPRYKIIEKRQSVAFWCNPISGHATLYWYQQILGQGPKLLIQFQNNGVVDDSQLPKDRFSAERLKGVDSTLKIQPAKLEDSAVYLCASSLTGTEAFFGQGTRLTVV.

The V gene is TRBV5-6, the J gene TRBJ2-6; D remains ambiguous. This CDR3 is 15 amino acids long. The V end was cut by 4 bases, the J end by 2 bases, with 10 bases between. CDR1 and CDR2 (germline): SGHDT, YYEEEE. The CDR3 bases are TGTGCCAGCAGCCGTTCTGGGCCTGGGGCCAACGTCCTGACTTTC. This translates into CASSRSGPGANVLTF.

This chain uses TRBV19 with TRBJ1-4; no firm D call. Per germline, CDR1 LNHDA and CDR2 SQIVND (reference sequence). This CDR3 contains 14 residues. The V gene lost 6 bases and the J gene lost 0 bases, with 8 bases spanning the gap. The CDR3 region is CASSSGSTNEKLFF. As DNA, the CDR3 is TGTGCCAGTAGCTCTGGCTCAACTAATGAAAAACTGTTTTTT.

The chain combines TRBV2 with TRBJ2-1; 7 bases align to TRBD2. V lost 4 bases and J lost 6; bases outside the gene matches: 3. Germline assignment: CDR1 SNHLY and CDR2 FYNNEI. The CDR3 has 13 residues. CDR3 nucleotide sequence: TGTGCCAGCAGTGGTCGGGGGGTCAATGAGCAGTTCTTC. Its protein is CASSGRGVNEQFF.

Only one count was recorded for this clone. The CDR3 sequence: CASSLGASLLDTQYF. In nucleotides, the CDR3 is TGTGCCAGCAGCTTGGGGGCTAGCTTGCTGGATACGCAGTATTTT. The chain employs TRBV5-4 and TRBJ2-3; a weak D match, TRBD2 (5 bases). Per the germline V gene, CDR1 is SGHNT and CDR2 is YYREEE (reference sequence). CDR3 length: 15 residues. The germline V and J ends were trimmed by 0 bases and 6 bases, with 14 bases remaining between them.

This clone appeared a single time. The rearrangement uses TRBV7-8 and TRBJ2-7, with D possibly being TRBD2 (6 bases). The V end was cut by 6 bases, the J end by 4 bases, with 19 bases between. CDR1 and CDR2 (germline): SGHVS, FQNEAQ. The CDR3 spans 15 residues. The CDR3 spells CASSPPGRFLYEQYF. DNA for the CDR3: TGTGCCAGCAGTCCTCCCGGGAGATTCCTTTACGAGCAGTACTTC.

The gene calls are TRBV19 and TRBJ2-1; 7 bases align to TRBD2. The length of the CDR3 is 16 residues. Germline assignment: CDR1 LNHDA and CDR2 SQIVND (reference sequence). V lost 3 bases to trimming and J lost 2 bases; unmatched junction nucleotides: 7. DNA for the CDR3: TGTGCCAGTAGTATCCCTAGCGGTCCTACCTACAATGAGCAGTTCTTC. Its translation: CASSIPSGPTYNEQFF.

V is TRBV2 and J is TRBJ2-3; D call uncertain. This CDR3 is built from 12 residues. Germline assignment: CDR1 SNHLY and CDR2 FYNNEI. V was pared by 10 bases and J by 2 bases, with 10 bases between. The CDR3 region is CATVLVTDTQYF. CDR3 DNA sequence: TGTGCCACCGTACTTGTCACAGATACGCAGTATTTT.

The genes are TRBV2 and TRBJ2-7, with 11 nucleotides matching TRBD1. The CDR3 runs 15 residues. V lost 6 bases and J lost 3; bases outside the gene matches: 7. Germline V gene lookup returns CDR1 SNHLY and CDR2 FYNNEI. CDR3 DNA: TGTGCCAGCAGGATGGGACAGGGGGAAAGCTACGAGCAGTACTTC. Translation: CASRMGQGESYEQYF.